Listed here is a single T cell receptor (beta chain). Losses at the gene ends were 3 bases for V and 6 bases for J; bases not matched to a gene: 8. From germline, CDR1 is MDHEN and CDR2 SYDVKM. The CDR3 is made up of 16 amino acids. Receiving focal radiation plus CTLA-4 blockade with ipilimumab were patients who had chemo-refractory metastatic non-small-cell lung cancer. Clones were sequenced by immunoSEQ multiplex PCR, and TCRdb holds only the in-frame ones, with some missing. Of tens of thousands of clones in the sample, roughly 86% were seen once. This entry comes from a study of radiotherapy plus CTLA-4 blockade in lung cancer. About the study: Objective responses were seen in around 20% of patients, disease control in more than 30%.

The V call is TRBV28, the J call TRBJ2-4; TRBD2 matches at 10 bases. The sequence was obtained from a human donor with non-small cell lung cancer that progressed on radiotherapy plus ipilimumab. Sequenced material: peripheral blood, taken from a patient treated with radiotherapy plus ipilimumab. The CDR3: CASSFAGIAGGNIQYF. The CDR3, as DNA: TGTGCCAGCAGTTTTGCCGGGATAGCGGGGGGAAACATTCAGTACTTC.